This T cell receptor beta chain is from a study of patients and donors after allogeneic stem cell transplantation. TCRdb fed the RT-PCR reads into MiXCR, producing one record per CDR3 protein. This table has roughly 200,000 distinct CDR3 sequences, less than 45% appearing once. Per germline, CDR1 SGHDT and CDR2 YYEEEE. The length of the CDR3 is 15 residues. The junction had 10 bases not matched to a gene; V was cut back by 3 bases and J by 5 bases. The sequence was collected from a human donor who was either an allogeneic HSCT recipient or a stem cell or donor lymphocyte infusion donor (not recorded which). It is not recorded whose cells these are; they may come from a transplant donor. Sequenced input: blood, either unsorted or a sorted T cell fraction (not recorded which). This chain joins TRBV5-6 and TRBJ2-5; 7 bases are shared with TRBD2. The CDR3 sequence: CASSWGTSVRETQYF. The CDR3 coding sequence is TGTGCCAGCAGCTGGGGTACTAGCGTAAGGGAGACCCAGTACTTC.